This T cell receptor (beta chain) was captured by sequencing in a study of T cell responses to AZD1222 COVID-19 vaccine. Whole-study context: Second-dose intervals near 4 or 12 weeks were combined. General study points: Epitopes outside B.1.351 and B.1.1.7 mutated regions reportedly drew nearly half of spike TCRs. The breadth and depth of Spike-specific TCRs increased once two AZD1222 doses had been given. Donors were chiefly white British, with a greater number of females, and clonal diversity was perhaps underestimated.

As for this clone: Its antigen is unidentified.

TCRdb's copy holds only in-frame clones and misses some; the assay was immunoSEQ multiplex PCR. The data hold about 140,000 clones, with roughly 92% observed a single time. The clonotype comes from an adult in good health. The sequences come from peripheral blood, collected on day 0 of AZD1222 vaccination.

This CDR3 is CASSLAAGISDTQYF. In DNA, the CDR3 is TGCGCCAGCAGCTTGGCGGCAGGGATTTCAGATACGCAGTATTTT. This chain links TRBV5-1 with TRBJ2-3; D may be TRBD1 (5 bases). Looked up from germline, CDR1 is SGHRS and CDR2 is YFSETQ. Trimming took off 0 bases at V and 4 bases at J, with 12 bases between the two ends. The CDR3 length is 15 residues.